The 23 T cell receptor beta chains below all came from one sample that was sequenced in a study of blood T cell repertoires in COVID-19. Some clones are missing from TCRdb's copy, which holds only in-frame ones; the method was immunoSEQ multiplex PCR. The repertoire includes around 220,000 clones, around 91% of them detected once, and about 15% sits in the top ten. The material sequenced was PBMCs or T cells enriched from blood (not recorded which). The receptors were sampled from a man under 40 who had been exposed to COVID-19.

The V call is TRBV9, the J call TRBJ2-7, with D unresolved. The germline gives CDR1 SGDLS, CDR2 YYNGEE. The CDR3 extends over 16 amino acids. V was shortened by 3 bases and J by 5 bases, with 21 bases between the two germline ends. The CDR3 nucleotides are TGTGCCAGCAGCGCAAACCGACTGGCCGCCACCCACGAGCAGTACTTC. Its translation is CASSANRLAATHEQYF. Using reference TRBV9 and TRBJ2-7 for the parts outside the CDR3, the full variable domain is DSGVTQTPKHLITATGQRVTLRCSPRSGDLSVYWYQQSLDQGLQFLIQYYNGEERAKGNILERFSAQQFPDLHSELNLSSLELGDSALYFCASSANRLAATHEQYFGPGTRLTVT.

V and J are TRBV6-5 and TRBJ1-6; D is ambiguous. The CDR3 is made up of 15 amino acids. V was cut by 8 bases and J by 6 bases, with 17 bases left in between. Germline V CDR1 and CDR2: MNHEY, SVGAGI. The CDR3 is CASRMEGRGNSPLHF. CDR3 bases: TGTGCCAGCCGAATGGAAGGGAGAGGTAATTCACCCCTCCACTTT.

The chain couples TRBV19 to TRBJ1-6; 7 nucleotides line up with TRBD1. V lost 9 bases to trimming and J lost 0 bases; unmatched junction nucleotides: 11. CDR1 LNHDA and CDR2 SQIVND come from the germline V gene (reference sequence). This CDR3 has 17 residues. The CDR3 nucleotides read TGTGCCAGCGCCACAGGGACAGCAAGCTCCTATAATTCACCCCTCCACTTT. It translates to CASATGTASSYNSPLHF.

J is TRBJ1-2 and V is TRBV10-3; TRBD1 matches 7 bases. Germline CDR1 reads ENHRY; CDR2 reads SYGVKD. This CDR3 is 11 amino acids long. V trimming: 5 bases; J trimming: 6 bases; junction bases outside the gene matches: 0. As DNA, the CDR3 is TGTGCCATCAGTCAGGGGGATGGCTACACCTTC. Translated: CAISQGDGYTF.

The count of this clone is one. CDR3 nucleotide sequence: TGTGCCAGCAGTATCCTCGGCCACAGCAATAGCAATCAGCCCCAGCATTTT. Protein: CASSILGHSNSNQPQHF. The chain uses TRBV2 and TRBJ1-5; D call uncertain. V lost 5 bases, J lost 0 bases, and 17 bases lay in between. The CDR3 has 17 amino acids. Germline V gene lookup returns CDR1 SNHLY and CDR2 FYNNEI.

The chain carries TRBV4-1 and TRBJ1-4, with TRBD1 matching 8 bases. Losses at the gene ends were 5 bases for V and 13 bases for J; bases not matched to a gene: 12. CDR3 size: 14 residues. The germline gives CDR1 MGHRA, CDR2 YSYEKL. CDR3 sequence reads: CASSKGTGGTGLFF. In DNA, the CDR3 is TGCGCCAGCAGCAAAGGAACAGGGGGGACTGGACTGTTTTTT.

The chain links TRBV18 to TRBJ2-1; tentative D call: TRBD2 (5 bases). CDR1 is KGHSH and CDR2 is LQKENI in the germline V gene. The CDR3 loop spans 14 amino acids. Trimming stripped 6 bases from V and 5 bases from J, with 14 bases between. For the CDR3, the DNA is TGTGCCAGCTCCCTGAATCGGGGAGACAATGAGCAGTTCTTC. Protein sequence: CASSLNRGDNEQFF.

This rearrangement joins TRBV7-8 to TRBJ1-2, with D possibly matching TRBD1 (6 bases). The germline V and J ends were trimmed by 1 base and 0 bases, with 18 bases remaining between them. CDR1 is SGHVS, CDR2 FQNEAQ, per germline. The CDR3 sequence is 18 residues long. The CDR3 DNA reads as TGTGCCAGCAGCTTAGATCCCTACAGGGTCGATACTAACTATGGCTACACCTTC. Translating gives CASSLDPYRVDTNYGYTF.

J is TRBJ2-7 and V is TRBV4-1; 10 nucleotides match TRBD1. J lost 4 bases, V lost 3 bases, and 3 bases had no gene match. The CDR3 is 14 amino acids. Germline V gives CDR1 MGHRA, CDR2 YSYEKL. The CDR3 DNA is TGCGCCAGCAGCCAGCCGGGACAGGGGTACGAGCAGTACTTC. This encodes CASSQPGQGYEQYF.

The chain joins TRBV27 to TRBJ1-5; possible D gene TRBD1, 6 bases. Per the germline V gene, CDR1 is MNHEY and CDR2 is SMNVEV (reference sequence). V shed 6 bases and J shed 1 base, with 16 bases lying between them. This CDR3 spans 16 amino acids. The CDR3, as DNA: TGTGCCAGCAGAATGGGGGCAGAACGAAGCAATCAGCCCCAGCATTTT. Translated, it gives CASRMGAERSNQPQHF.

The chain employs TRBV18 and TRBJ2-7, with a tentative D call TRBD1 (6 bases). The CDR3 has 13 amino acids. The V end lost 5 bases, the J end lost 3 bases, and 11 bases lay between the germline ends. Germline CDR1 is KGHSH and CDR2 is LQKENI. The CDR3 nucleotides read TGTGCCAGCTCATCGGCCAGGGGCTACGAGCAGTACTTC. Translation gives CASSSARGYEQYF.

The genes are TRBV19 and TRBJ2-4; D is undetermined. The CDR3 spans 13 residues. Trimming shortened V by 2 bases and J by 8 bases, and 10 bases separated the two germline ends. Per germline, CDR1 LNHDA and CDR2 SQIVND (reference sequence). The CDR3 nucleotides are TGTGCCAGTAGTATACTCCCCACGGACATTCAGTACTTC. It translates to CASSILPTDIQYF.

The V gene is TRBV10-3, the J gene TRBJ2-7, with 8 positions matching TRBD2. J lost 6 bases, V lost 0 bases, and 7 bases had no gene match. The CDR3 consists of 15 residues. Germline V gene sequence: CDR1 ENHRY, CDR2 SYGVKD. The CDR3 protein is CAISESVRGDTEQYF. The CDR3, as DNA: TGTGCCATCAGTGAGTCGGTGCGGGGGGATACCGAGCAGTACTTC.

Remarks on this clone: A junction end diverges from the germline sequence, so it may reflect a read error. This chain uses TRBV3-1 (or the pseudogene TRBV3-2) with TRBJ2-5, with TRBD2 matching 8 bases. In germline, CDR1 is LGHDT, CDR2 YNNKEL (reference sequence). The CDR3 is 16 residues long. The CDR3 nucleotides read TGTGCCAACAGCCAATATGCGGGGGGAACCCAAGAGACCCAGTACTTC. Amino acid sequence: CANSQYAGGTQETQYF.

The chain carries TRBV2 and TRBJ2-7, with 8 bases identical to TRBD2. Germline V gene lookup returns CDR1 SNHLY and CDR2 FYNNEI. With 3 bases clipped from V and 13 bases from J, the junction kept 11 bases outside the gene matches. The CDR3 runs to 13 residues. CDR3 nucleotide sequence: TGTGCCAGCAGTGATGAGCGGGGGCCCGGGGGATACTTC. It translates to CASSDERGPGGYF.

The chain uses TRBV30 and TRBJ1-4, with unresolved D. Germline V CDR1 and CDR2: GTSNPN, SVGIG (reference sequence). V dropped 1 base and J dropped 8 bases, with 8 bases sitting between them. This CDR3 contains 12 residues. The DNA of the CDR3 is TGTGCCTGGAGTGGGCCCAACGAAAAACTGTTTTTT. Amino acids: CAWSGPNEKLFF.

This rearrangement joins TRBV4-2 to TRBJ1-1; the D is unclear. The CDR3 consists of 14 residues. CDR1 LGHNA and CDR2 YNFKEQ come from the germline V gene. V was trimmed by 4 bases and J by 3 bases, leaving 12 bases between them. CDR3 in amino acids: CASSLFVGDTEAFF. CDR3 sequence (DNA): TGTGCCAGCAGCCTGTTTGTAGGAGACACTGAAGCTTTCTTT.

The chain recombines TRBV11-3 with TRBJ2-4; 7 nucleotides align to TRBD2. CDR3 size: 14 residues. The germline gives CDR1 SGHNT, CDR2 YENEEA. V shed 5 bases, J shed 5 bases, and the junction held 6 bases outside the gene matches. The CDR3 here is CASSPGGGENIQYF. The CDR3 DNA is TGTGCCAGCAGCCCCGGGGGAGGGGAAAACATTCAGTACTTC.

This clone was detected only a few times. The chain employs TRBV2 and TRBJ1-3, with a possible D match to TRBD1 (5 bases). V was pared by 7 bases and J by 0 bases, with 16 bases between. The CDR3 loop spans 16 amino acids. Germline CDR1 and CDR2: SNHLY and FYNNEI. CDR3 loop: CASTRTGVTSGNTIYF. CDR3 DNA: TGTGCCAGCACTCGTACAGGCGTAACCTCTGGAAACACCATATATTTT. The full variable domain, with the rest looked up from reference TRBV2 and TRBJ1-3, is EPEVTQTPSHQVTQMGQEVILRCVPISNHLYFYWYRQILGQKVEFLVSFYNNEISEKSEIFDDQFSVERPDGSNFTLKIRSTKLEDSAMYFCASTRTGVTSGNTIYFGEGSWLTVV.

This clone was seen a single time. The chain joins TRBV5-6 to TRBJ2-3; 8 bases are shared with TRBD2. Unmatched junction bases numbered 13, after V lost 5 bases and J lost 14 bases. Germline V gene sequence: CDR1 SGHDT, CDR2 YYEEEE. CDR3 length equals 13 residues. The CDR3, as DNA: TGTGCCAGCAGTCGGGTGGGGGGACTAGGAGGGTATTTT. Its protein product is CASSRVGGLGGYF.

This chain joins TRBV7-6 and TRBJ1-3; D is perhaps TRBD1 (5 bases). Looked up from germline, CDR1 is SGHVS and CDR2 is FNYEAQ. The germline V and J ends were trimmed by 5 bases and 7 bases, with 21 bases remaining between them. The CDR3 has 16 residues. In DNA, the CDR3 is TGTGCCAGCAGCGCTGATGCCGGGACTGGGAGGAACACCATATATTTT. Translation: CASSADAGTGRNTIYF.

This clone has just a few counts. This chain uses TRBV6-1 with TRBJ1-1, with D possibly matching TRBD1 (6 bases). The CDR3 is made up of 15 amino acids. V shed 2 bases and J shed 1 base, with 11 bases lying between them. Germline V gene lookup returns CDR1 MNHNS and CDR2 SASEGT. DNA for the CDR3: TGTGCCAGCAGTGAACACAGGGACGCGAACACTGAAGCTTTCTTT. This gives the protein CASSEHRDANTEAFF.

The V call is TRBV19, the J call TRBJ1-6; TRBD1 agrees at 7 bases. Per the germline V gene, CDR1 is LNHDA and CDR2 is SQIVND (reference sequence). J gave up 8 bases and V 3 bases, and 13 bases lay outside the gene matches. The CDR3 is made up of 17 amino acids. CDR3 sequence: CASSILTGNRGDSPLHF. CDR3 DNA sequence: TGTGCCAGTAGTATTCTGACAGGGAATAGGGGGGATTCACCCCTCCACTTT. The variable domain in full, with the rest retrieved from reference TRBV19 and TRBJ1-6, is DGGITQSPKYLFRKEGQNVTLSCEQNLNHDAMYWYRQDPGQGLRLIYYSQIVNDFQKGDIAEGYSVSREKKESFPLTVTSAQKNPTAFYLCASSILTGNRGDSPLHFGNGTRLTVT.